The T cell receptor beta chain described here comes from a study of Graves' ophthalmopathy and Graves' hyperthyroidism. General observations from the study: The 13-signature model separated ophthalmopathy from stable hyperthyroidism at 85% to 90% sensitivity and almost 83% specificity.

The CDR3 has 13 amino acids. The germline V gene has CDR1 LNHDA and CDR2 SQIVND (reference sequence). V was trimmed by 9 bases and J by 8 bases, leaving 19 bases between them. Presentation of ophthalmopathy in the donors involved moderate-to-severe activity, CAS ≥3, NOSPECS ≥4 and a duration under 3 months. Excluded: other autoimmune disease, uncontrolled infection, pregnancy or lactation. Clinical symptoms, serum thyroxine, TRAb, thyroid ultrasound and orbital computed tomography were relied on for diagnosis. Amplified TCR beta CDR3 regions were obtained using RNA transcripts as template. A first-round RT-PCR used HTBI primers, followed by a second-round multiplex PCR. One entry per CDR3 protein, called by TCRdb with MiXCR from the multiplex PCR reads. In the table there are 650,000 to 900,000 distinct CDR3 sequences, roughly 40% of which are singletons. A note on this clonotype: The antigen is not known.

This sequence originates from an adult man with Graves' ophthalmopathy. The source material was peripheral blood. The chain has TRBV19 and TRBJ1-2; D is unresolved. The CDR3 region has the DNA TGTGCCAGCACCCCGGGAGGGTTGGGAGGCTACACCTTC. It is translated as CASTPGGLGGYTF.